The clone carrying this TCR beta chain turned up a few times. Its antigen is not known. Trimming took 4 bases from V and 6 from J, leaving 13 bases between them. Germline V gene sequence: CDR1 SQVTM, CDR2 ANQGSEA. The CDR3 extends over 13 amino acids. This entry comes from a study of Graves' ophthalmopathy and Graves' hyperthyroidism. Under 3 months in duration, the ophthalmopathy in affected donors had moderate-to-severe activity, CAS ≥3 and NOSPECS ≥4. Overall study results and limits: A classifier, a 13-signature model, separated ophthalmopathy from stable hyperthyroidism with 87.88% sensitivity and roughly 80% specificity. Detected in blood as well were most expanded thyroid clonotypes with frequency above 0.001. Forecasting of ophthalmopathy progression by the model achieved more than 70% sensitivity and around 77% specificity.

RNA served as the template for amplifying TCR beta CDR3 regions. In the first round, RT-PCR was carried out with HTBI primers, and a multiplex PCR formed the second round. TCRdb fed the multiplex PCR reads into MiXCR, producing one record per CDR3 protein. The table lists around 51,000 distinct CDR3 sequences, less than 65% of them singletons. The V call is TRBV29-1, the J call TRBJ1-5; the D is unclear. Sample: peripheral blood. This TCR derives from an adult man with Graves' ophthalmopathy. The CDR3 loop is CSVAGLPSQPQHF. In nucleotides, the CDR3 is TGCAGCGTTGCCGGACTCCCCTCTCAGCCCCAGCATTTT.